This entry describes one T cell receptor (beta chain). The data derive from a study of shared clonotypes between healthy human individuals. The CDR3 is made up of 12 amino acids. Germline V gene data show CDR1 as GTSNPN and CDR2 as SVGIG (reference sequence). Trimming left V 1 base short and J 3 bases short, with 6 bases between. Clones were sequenced by immunoSEQ multiplex PCR, and TCRdb holds only the in-frame ones, with some missing. This sample has about 2.4 million clones, with more than 85% found just once. This sequence was found in a man aged 18 to 29 in good health. Some clones in this sample may be carry-over from other donors' samples. The material sequenced was naive CD4+ T cells from PBMCs. Indicated subset: CD45RA+ positively selected. J is TRBJ1-1 and V is TRBV30; possibly TRBD1 for D (5 bases). The CDR3 loop reads CAWSGGDTEAFF. The CDR3 DNA reads TGTGCCTGGAGTGGGGGGGACACTGAAGCTTTCTTT.